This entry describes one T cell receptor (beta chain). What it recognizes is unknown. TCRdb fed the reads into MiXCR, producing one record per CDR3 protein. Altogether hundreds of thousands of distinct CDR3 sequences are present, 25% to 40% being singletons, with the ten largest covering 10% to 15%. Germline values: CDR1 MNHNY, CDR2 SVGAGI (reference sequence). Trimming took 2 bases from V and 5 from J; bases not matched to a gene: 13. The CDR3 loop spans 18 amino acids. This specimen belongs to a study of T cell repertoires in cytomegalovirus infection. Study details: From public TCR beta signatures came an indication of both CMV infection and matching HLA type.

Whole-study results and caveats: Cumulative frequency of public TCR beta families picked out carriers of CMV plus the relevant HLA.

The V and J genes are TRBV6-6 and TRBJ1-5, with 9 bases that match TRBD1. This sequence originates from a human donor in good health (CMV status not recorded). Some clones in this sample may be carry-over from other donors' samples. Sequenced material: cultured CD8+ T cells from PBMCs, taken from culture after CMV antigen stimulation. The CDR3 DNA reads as TGTGCCAGCAGTTACGCCCCGGGGGACAGGGAACGCGATCAGCCCCAGCATTTT. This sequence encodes CASSYAPGDRERDQPQHF.